This T cell receptor (beta chain) was recovered during a study of CD8 T cells in Susac syndrome. In contrast to the negatively isolated CD8+ and CD4+ T cells, TEMRA cells were FACS-enriched. This clonotype was observed a single time. RNA, at roughly 0.5 to 1 ug, was reverse transcribed with random hexamers. One entry per CDR3 protein, called by TCRdb with MiXCR from the immunoSEQ multiplex PCR reads. Of hundreds of thousands of distinct CDR3 sequences listed, approximately 89% are singletons. Per germline, CDR1 MNHEY and CDR2 SVGAGI. V was cut by 2 bases and J by 6 bases, with 13 bases left in between. CDR3 size: 14 residues.

The chain combines TRBV6-5 with TRBJ1-2, with D uncertain. This TCR was recovered from a human donor with multiple sclerosis. The sequenced sample consisted of CD8+ T cells from PBMCs. The CDR3 bases are TGTGCCAGCAGTTACAGGGCGTTCGGCGATGGCTACACCTTC. It yields the protein CASSYRAFGDGYTF.